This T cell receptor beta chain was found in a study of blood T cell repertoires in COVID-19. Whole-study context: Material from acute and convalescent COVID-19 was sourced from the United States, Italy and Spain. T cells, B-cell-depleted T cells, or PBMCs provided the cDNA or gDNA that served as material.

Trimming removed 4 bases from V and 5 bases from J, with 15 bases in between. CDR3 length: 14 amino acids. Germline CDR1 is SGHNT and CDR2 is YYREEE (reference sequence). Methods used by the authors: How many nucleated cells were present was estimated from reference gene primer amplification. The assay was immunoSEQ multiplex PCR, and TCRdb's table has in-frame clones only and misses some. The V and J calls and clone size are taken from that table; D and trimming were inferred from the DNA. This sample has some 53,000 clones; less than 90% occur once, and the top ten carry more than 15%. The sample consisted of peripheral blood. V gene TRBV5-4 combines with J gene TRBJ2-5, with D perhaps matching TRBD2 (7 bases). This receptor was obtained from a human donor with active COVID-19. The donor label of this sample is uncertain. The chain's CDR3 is CASSPRGGVETQYF. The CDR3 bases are TGTGCCAGCAGCCCCCGAGGGGGGGTGGAGACCCAGTACTTC.